Below, 27 T cell receptor beta chains from the same sample are listed, as sequenced in a study of T cells expressing NK-cell markers. TCRdb re-called the 5' RACE reads, yielding one record per CDR3 amino acid sequence without DNA. The table gives roughly 150,000 distinct CDR3 sequences; the top ten clones make up 20% of it. Sequenced material: blood T cells: a sorted CD56 or NKG2C T cell subset, CD4+ or CD8+ T cells, or bulk PBMC T cells (not recorded which). Receptor source: a man between 18 and 69 years old in good health.

This chain uses TRBV6-5 with TRBJ2-1; TCRdb gives TRBD1 as the D gene, but with no DNA this cannot be confirmed. This CDR3 is 15 amino acids long. In germline, CDR1 is MNHEY, CDR2 SVGAGI. CDR3 sequence: CASSSGPGGKAEQFF.

The chain recombines TRBV15 with TRBJ1-3; as DNA is missing, the TRBD1 call by TCRdb cannot be tested. Germline values: CDR1 LNHNV, CDR2 YYDKDF (reference sequence). The CDR3 is 14 amino acids. The CDR3 here is CATTQGALGNTIYF.

V gene TRBV6-1 combines with J gene TRBJ1-4; TCRdb calls TRBD1, which cannot be checked without DNA. The germline CDR1 and CDR2 sequences are MNHNS and SASEGT. This CDR3 is 14 amino acids long. CDR3 amino acids: CASSPGGDSEKLFF.

This rearrangement joins TRBV10-3 to TRBJ1-5; TCRdb picks TRBD1, but there is no DNA to check that call. The CDR3 is made up of 15 amino acids. From germline, CDR1 is ENHRY and CDR2 SYGVKD. This CDR3 is CAISEGTNTYQPQHF.

V and J are TRBV13 and TRBJ2-5; the TCRdb call, TRBD1, lacks DNA for checking. Germline values: CDR1 PRHDT, CDR2 FYEKMQ (reference sequence). This CDR3 region has 13 residues. The CDR3 sequence: CASNSRGIETQYF.

This chain joins TRBV6-5 and TRBJ1-5; there is no DNA to check the TCRdb D call of TRBD1. Germline V CDR1 and CDR2: MNHEY, SVGAGI. The CDR3 covers 18 residues. The CDR3 protein is CASSYWARGGDSNQPQHF.

The J gene is TRBJ2-7, the V gene TRBV27; without DNA, the TCRdb call of TRBD2 cannot be checked. CDR1 MNHEY and CDR2 SMNVEV come from the germline V gene (reference sequence). The CDR3 is 15 amino acids. The CDR3 is CASSLSGIQFYEQYF.

The chain is built from TRBV20-1 and TRBJ1-6. The CDR3 has 12 residues. Germline V gene lookup returns CDR1 DFQATT and CDR2 SNEGSKA (reference sequence). CDR3 protein: CSAKNPQYKVHF.

The gene calls are TRBV12-3 or TRBV12-4 and TRBJ1-1; checking the TCRdb D call of TRBD1 is not possible without DNA. This CDR3 has 14 amino acids. CDR3 protein: CASTMGERNTEAFF.

The chain uses TRBV10-3 and TRBJ2-3; TCRdb gives TRBD2 as the D gene, but with no DNA this cannot be confirmed. The CDR3 consists of 20 residues. The V gene's germline CDR1 is ENHRY and CDR2 SYGVKD. This chain's CDR3 is CAISESEETSGGARTDTQYF.

V usage is TRBV27 and J usage is TRBJ2-7; checking the TCRdb D call of TRBD1 is not possible without DNA. The CDR3 contains 15 residues. Looked up from germline, CDR1 is MNHEY and CDR2 is SMNVEV (reference sequence). The CDR3 is CASSLRGQGAYEQYF.

The J gene is TRBJ2-1, the V gene TRBV29-1; the TRBD2 assignment by TCRdb is unverifiable without DNA. The CDR3 is 17 amino acids. Germline V gene sequence: CDR1 SQVTM, CDR2 ANQGSEA. The CDR3 loop is CSVEGGVAGASYNEQFF.

J is TRBJ1-6 and V is TRBV11-2. The CDR3 loop spans 17 amino acids. CDR1 and CDR2 from the germline V gene are SGHAT and FQNNGV. The CDR3: CASSLDFIAGGGSPLHF.

The chain links TRBV6-2 or TRBV6-3 to TRBJ1-1; TCRdb's assignment of TRBD1 cannot be checked, as there is no DNA. Germline V gene data show CDR1 as MNHEY and CDR2 as SVGEGT. This CDR3 has 19 amino acids. This CDR3 reads CASRQSWEREGPMNTEAFF.

This sequence joins TRBV15 and TRBJ2-3; TCRdb indicates TRBD1, and absent DNA this call remains unverified. Germline V gene lookup returns CDR1 LNHNV and CDR2 YYDKDF (reference sequence). This CDR3 comprises 15 residues. CDR3 loop: CATTTIQGGTDTQYF.

J is TRBJ2-7 and V is TRBV18; the D gene TCRdb calls, TRBD1, cannot be checked with no DNA. From germline, CDR1 is KGHSH and CDR2 LQKENI. This CDR3 is built from 14 residues. The CDR3 protein is CASPVDRGDYEQYF.

The chain carries TRBV5-4 and TRBJ1-1; TCRdb's D call of TRBD1 is untestable without DNA. The CDR3 runs 14 residues. Germline V lookup: CDR1 SGHNT, CDR2 YYREEE (reference sequence). CDR3 protein: CASSLARGDTEAFF.

The J gene is TRBJ1-3, the V gene TRBV28; TCRdb picks TRBD1, but there is no DNA to check that call. Germline V gene lookup returns CDR1 MDHEN and CDR2 SYDVKM. The CDR3 totals 12 residues. CDR3 loop: CASTPNRNTIYF.

The chain links TRBV28 to TRBJ2-5; the D call of TRBD1 rests on TCRdb alone, since no DNA is present to check it. The germline V gene encodes CDR1 MDHEN and CDR2 SYDVKM. The length of the CDR3 is 16 residues. The chain's CDR3 is CASSSDREDEGETQYF.

This chain uses TRBV12-3 or TRBV12-4 with TRBJ2-6. This CDR3 is built from 14 residues. This chain's CDR3 is CASLTPSGANVLTF.

The chain has TRBV4-2 and TRBJ2-5. CDR3 length equals 15 residues. Germline V gene sequence: CDR1 LGHNA, CDR2 YNFKEQ. This CDR3 is CASSQDLLGWETQYF.

The chain uses TRBV7-9 and TRBJ2-3; TCRdb indicates TRBD1, and absent DNA this call remains unverified. Germline CDR1 and CDR2: SEHNR and FQNEAQ (reference sequence). This CDR3 contains 14 residues. CDR3 residues: CATKPGGTPETQYF.

The rearrangement links TRBV7-9 to TRBJ2-1; without DNA, the TCRdb call of TRBD1 cannot be checked. The CDR3 consists of 17 residues. CDR1 is SEHNR and CDR2 is FQNEAQ in the germline V gene (reference sequence). CDR3 in amino acids: CASSSTRGQGPYNEQFF.

V is TRBV2 and J is TRBJ2-7; TCRdb returns TRBD1, unconfirmable since there is no DNA. The germline CDR1 and CDR2 sequences are SNHLY and FYNNEI. CDR3 size: 13 residues. The CDR3 loop reads CASISRDGYEQYF.

The V gene is TRBV12-3 or TRBV12-4, the J gene TRBJ2-3. CDR3 length equals 14 residues. The CDR3 reads CASSLPDNVDTQYF.

The chain is built from TRBV28 and TRBJ1-3; TCRdb returns TRBD1, unconfirmable since there is no DNA. Germline V gives CDR1 MDHEN, CDR2 SYDVKM. This CDR3 has 15 amino acids. The CDR3 protein is CASSLSSGGGNTIYF.

The V and J genes are TRBV6-5 and TRBJ2-5. Germline V lookup: CDR1 MNHEY, CDR2 SVGAGI. The CDR3 runs to 12 residues. CDR3 loop: CASRMGRETQYF.